Below, one T cell receptor beta chain is given with its context. Its specificity is unknown. This entry belongs to a study of shared clonotypes between healthy human individuals. Study-wide results and limits: Clonotypes not shared had lower generation probabilities than those common to all four donors.

Sorted-subset replicate PCR reactions contained 150 to 200 ng DNA, corresponding to about 30,000 T cell genomes. Profiled with immunoSEQ multiplex PCR; TCRdb holds only in-frame clones, not every one. The sample has 2.3 million or so clones; 93% are singletons. Sequencing input: naive CD4+ T cells from PBMCs. This sample's subset: CD45RA+ positively selected. The sequence derives from a man younger than 30 in good health. Some clones in this sample may be carry-over from other donors' samples.

The CDR3 nucleotides read TGCGCCAGCAGCCAAGGGTTGGGAGAGACCCAGTACTTC. Encoded protein: CASSQGLGETQYF. The genes are TRBV4-3 and TRBJ2-5; D unresolved. Germline V lookup: CDR1 LGHNA, CDR2 YSLEER. There are 13 residues in the CDR3. Trimming pared 1 base from V and 4 bases from J, leaving 7 bases between.